This T cell receptor (beta chain) was retrieved from a study of PD-L1 blockade in urothelial cancer. Study summary: Patients commenced intravenous atezolizumab, 1,200 mg every 3 weeks, in the mid-2010s. Male sex and bladder-origin urothelial cancer characterized about 85% of the roughly 30 patients. Blood was tested 3 weeks (second dose) and 6 weeks into treatment.

This clone was seen a single time. Germline values: CDR1 KGHSH, CDR2 LQKENI. After removal of 3 bases from V and 0 bases from J, the junction contained 2 bases not matched to a gene. The CDR3 sequence is 16 residues long. Clones were sequenced by immunoSEQ multiplex PCR, and TCRdb holds only the in-frame ones, with some missing. Of over 65,000 clones listed, under 90% are singletons. The time point: pretreatment peripheral blood. Each patient contributed between 1 and 8 total time points of blood mononuclear cells, pretreatment and during treatment. The sample consisted of PBMCs, taken around atezolizumab (anti-PD-L1) treatment. The sequence came from a man in his sixties or seventies with urothelial cancer. This chain uses TRBV18 with TRBJ1-3, with 10 bases matching TRBD1. The CDR3 DNA reads as TGTGCCAGCTCACCTGGGACAGGGGCCTCTGGAAACACCATATATTTT. The encoded protein is CASSPGTGASGNTIYF.